The following is a T cell receptor (beta chain) sequence with its context. Antigen: not known. The sample originates from a study of CD8+CD57+ T cells in acquired aplastic anemia. As for the study in general: Yields of DNA that came from sorted CD4+ and CD8+ cells averaged roughly 3 ug. Notes on the study in general: Patients were compared with controls for CD8+ Simpson's diversity, and no significant difference emerged.

Template material for TCR beta VDJ and CDR3 profiling consisted of genomic DNA. TCRdb re-derived calls from the reads in MiXCR, one entry per CDR3 protein. The sample shows a few hundred thousand distinct CDR3 sequences, 45% to 65% of them seen only once. Per germline, CDR1 MNHEY and CDR2 SMNVEV (reference sequence). V lost 6 bases and J 3 bases, leaving 14 bases between the germline ends. The CDR3 is 14 amino acids. Sequenced patients had shown CD8+CD57+ cell expansion by flow cytometry. The sample taken for sequencing was sorted CD4+, CD8+, or CD8+CD57+ T cells (not recorded which) from PBMCs. The source of this sequence is a human donor with aplastic anemia. This sequence joins TRBV27 and TRBJ1-1; D is undetermined. The CDR3 bases are TGTGCCAGCAGAAAAGTGGGGAGGCACACTGAAGCTTTCTTT. Protein: CASRKVGRHTEAFF.